One T cell receptor (beta chain) is described in this entry. This sample is drawn from a study of blood T cell repertoires in COVID-19. On the study more broadly: T cells, B-cell-depleted T cells, or PBMCs provided the cDNA or gDNA that served as material.

After removal of 5 bases from V and 4 bases from J, the junction contained 11 bases not matched to a gene. The CDR3 runs 15 residues. Germline-derived CDR1 and CDR2 are SGHRS and YFSETQ. Sequenced by immunoSEQ multiplex PCR; TCRdb stores in-frame clones only, minus some. The sample records some 48,000 clones, 65% to 90% being singletons. The receptor comes from a human donor in a cohort sampled during active COVID-19. Material for sequencing was peripheral blood. This chain joins TRBV5-1 and TRBJ2-7, with 8 bases lining up with TRBD2. The DNA of the CDR3 is TGCGCCAGCAGTTTTACGCCGGCTAGCGGGTACGAGCAGTACTTC. This sequence encodes CASSFTPASGYEQYF. Together with reference TRBV5-1 and TRBJ2-7, the CDR3 gives the full variable domain: KAGVTQTPRYLIKTRGQQVTLSCSPISGHRSVSWYQQTPGQGLQFLFEYFSETQRNKGNFPGRFSGRQFSNSRSEMNVSTLELGDSALYLCASSFTPASGYEQYFGPGTRLTVT.